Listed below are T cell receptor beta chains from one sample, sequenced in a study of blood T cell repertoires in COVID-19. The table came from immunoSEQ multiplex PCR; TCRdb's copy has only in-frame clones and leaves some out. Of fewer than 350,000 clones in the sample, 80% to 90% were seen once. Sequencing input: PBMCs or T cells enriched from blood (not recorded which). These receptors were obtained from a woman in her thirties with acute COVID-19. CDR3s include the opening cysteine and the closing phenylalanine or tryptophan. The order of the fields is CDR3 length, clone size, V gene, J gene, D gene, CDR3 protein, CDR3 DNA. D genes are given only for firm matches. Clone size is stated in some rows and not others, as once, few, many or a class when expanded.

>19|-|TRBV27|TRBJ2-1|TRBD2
CASSLYRLAGDPTYNEQFF
TGTGCCAGCAGTTTATATCGACTAGCGGGAGACCCGACCTACAATGAGCAGTTCTTC
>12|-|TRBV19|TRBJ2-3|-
CASSMSADTQYF
TGTGCCAGTAGTATGTCGGCAGATACGCAGTATTTT
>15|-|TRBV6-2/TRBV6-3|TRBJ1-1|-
CASSTITGLNTEAFF
TGTGCCAGCAGTACTATTACAGGTCTGAACACTGAAGCTTTCTTT
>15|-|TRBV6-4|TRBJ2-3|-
CASSEFGSGTDTQYF
TGTGCCAGCAGTGAATTCGGGAGTGGCACAGATACGCAGTATTTT
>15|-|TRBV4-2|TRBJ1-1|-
CASGVGGAPNTEAFF
TGTGCCAGCGGCGTGGGGGGGGCGCCGAACACTGAAGCTTTCTTT
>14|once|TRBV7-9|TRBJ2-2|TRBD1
CASSSTGVTGELFF
TGTGCCAGCAGCTCAACAGGGGTCACCGGGGAGCTGTTTTTT
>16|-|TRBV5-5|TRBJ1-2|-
CASSSRGGGVGYGYTF
TGTGCCAGCAGCTCCCGCGGGGGGGGAGTCGGCTATGGCTACACCTTC
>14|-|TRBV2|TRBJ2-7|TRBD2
CASRNRDYGIEQYF
TGTGCCAGCAGGAACCGGGACTATGGTATCGAGCAGTACTTC
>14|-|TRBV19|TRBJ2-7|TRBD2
CASSITGGVSEQYF
TGTGCCAGTAGTATAACTGGGGGGGTGTCCGAGCAGTACTTC
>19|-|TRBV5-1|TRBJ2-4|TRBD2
CASSEGRLAGDGAKNIQYF
TGCGCCAGCAGCGAAGGACGACTAGCGGGAGATGGAGCCAAAAACATTCAGTACTTC
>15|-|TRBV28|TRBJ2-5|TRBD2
CASESASGRGETQYF
TGTGCCAGCGAATCTGCTTCCGGGAGGGGGGAGACCCAGTACTTC
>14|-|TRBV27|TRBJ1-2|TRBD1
CASSLRQGIDGYTF
TGTGCCAGCAGCTTAAGACAGGGTATAGATGGCTACACCTTC
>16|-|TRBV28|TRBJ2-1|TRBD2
CASSFEVGGPNNEQFF
TGTGCCAGCAGTTTCGAGGTGGGAGGGCCAAACAATGAGCAGTTCTTC
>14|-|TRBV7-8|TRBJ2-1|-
CASSRTGAYNEQFF
TGTGCCAGCAGCCGTACAGGAGCGTACAATGAGCAGTTCTTC
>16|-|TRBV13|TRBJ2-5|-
CASSPTGVLGRETQYF
TGTGCCAGCAGCCCGACTGGCGTTTTGGGGCGCGAGACCCAGTACTTC
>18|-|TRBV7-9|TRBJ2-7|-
CASSFSRDTLWGSYEQYF
TGTGCCAGCAGCTTTTCTCGGGACACACTATGGGGTTCCTACGAGCAGTACTTC
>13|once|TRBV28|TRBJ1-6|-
CASSSNRGSPLHF
TGTGCCAGCAGTTCCAATAGGGGTTCACCCCTCCACTTT